This TCR beta chain was documented in a study of T cells in tumors after PD-1 blockade. About the research overall: Mean per blood sample: 113,528 templates (about 24,000-270,000), approximately 37,000 unique clonotypes.

The method was immunoSEQ multiplex PCR; TCRdb's version includes in-frame clones alone and lacks a portion of them. Of about 63,000 clones in the sample, less than 85% were seen once. Turning to this clone: The junction shows a germline mismatch at one end, possibly a read error.

This CDR3 region has 14 residues. The germline CDR1 and CDR2 sequences are MNHNS and SASEGT. The rearrangement joins TRBV6-1 to TRBJ1-5, with D unresolved. The sample here was PBMCs, taken after anti-PD-1 treatment. The clonotype comes from a human donor with basal cell carcinoma. For the CDR3, the DNA is TGTGCCAGCAGCGAAGGGTGGCGCAATCAGCCCCAGCATTTT. Protein sequence: CASSEGWRNQPQHF.